Presented here are 12 T cell receptor beta chains from one specimen sequenced in a study of T cells in Graves' hyperthyroidism and ophthalmopathy. TCR beta CDR3 region amplification was performed from RNA transcripts. In the first-round RT-PCR of the TCR CDR3, the HTBI primer set was used. TCRdb passed the multiplex PCR reads through MiXCR, listing each CDR3 protein once. Of more than 300,000 distinct CDR3 sequences in the sample, around 18% were seen once. Sequencing input: blood. The receptors were sampled from a man aged 18-30 years with Graves' ophthalmopathy.

This clonotype occurred many times. The chain joins TRBV3-1 to TRBJ2-5; tentatively, D is TRBD1 (5 bases). V was cut by 0 bases and J by 4 bases, with 15 bases left in between. The CDR3 has 16 amino acids. CDR1 is LGHDT and CDR2 is YNNKEL in the germline V gene (reference sequence). The CDR3 sequence is CASSQDGAGYGETQYF. The CDR3 bases are TGTGCCAGCAGCCAAGATGGAGCAGGGTACGGAGAGACCCAGTACTTC.

This clonotype was seen many times. This chain uses TRBV2 with TRBJ1-2, with D tentatively TRBD1 (5 bases). With 9 bases removed from V and 3 bases from J, the gap between germline ends came to 8 bases. The CDR3 is 11 residues long. CDR1 SNHLY and CDR2 FYNNEI come from the germline V gene. The CDR3 bases are TGTGCCAGGAGAGGGGACTATGGCTACACCTTC. Translated: CARRGDYGYTF.

At least ten counts were recorded for this clonotype. The chain's CDR3 is CATRNRRDRENTQYF. The CDR3 region has the DNA TGTGCCACTCGCAACCGTAGGGACAGGGAAAATACGCAGTATTTT. V gene TRBV7-2 combines with J gene TRBJ2-3; 9 bases are a match to TRBD1. The CDR3 is made up of 15 amino acids. J was trimmed by 7 bases and V by 10 bases; bases with no gene match: 15. Germline lookup yields CDR1 SGHTA and CDR2 FQGNSA.

The chain couples TRBV10-2 to TRBJ1-1; 10 bases fit TRBD1. CDR1 and CDR2 from the germline V gene are WSHSY and SAAADI. The CDR3 totals 14 residues. The J segment lost 11 bases and the V segment lost 3 bases, leaving 9 bases of the junction unmatched. In DNA, the CDR3 is TGCGCCAGCAGTGAACCCGGGACAGGGGTCTACGCTTTCTTT. Protein sequence: CASSEPGTGVYAFF.

In its sample, this clonotype was seen many times. The chain recombines TRBV12-3 or TRBV12-4 with TRBJ1-5; unclear D gene. V lost 1 base to trimming and J lost 1 base, with 8 bases between them. There are 15 residues in the CDR3. DNA for the CDR3: TGTGCCAGCAGTTTAGGACGGTTGAGCAATCAGCCCCAGCATTTT. Translation: CASSLGRLSNQPQHF.

This clonotype was counted many times. This chain joins TRBV2 and TRBJ1-2, with a weak D call TRBD1 (6 bases). CDR1 is SNHLY, CDR2 FYNNEI, per germline. V was pared by 6 bases and J by 3 bases, with 11 bases between. The CDR3 sequence is 13 residues long. In DNA, the CDR3 is TGTGCCAGCAGACAGGGTGTGGACTATGGCTACACCTTC. Its translation is CASRQGVDYGYTF. The full variable domain, with the rest looked up from reference TRBV2 and TRBJ1-2, is EPEVTQTPSHQVTQMGQEVILRCVPISNHLYFYWYRQILGQKVEFLVSFYNNEISEKSEIFDDQFSVERPDGSNFTLKIRSTKLEDSAMYFCASRQGVDYGYTFGSGTRLTVV.

This clonotype was seen at least ten times. This rearrangement joins TRBV5-6 to TRBJ1-2; D possibly corresponds to TRBD1 (5 bases). Per germline, CDR1 SGHDT and CDR2 YYEEEE. Trimming cost V 4 bases and J 4 bases, with 14 bases left between them. This CDR3 has 14 residues. The CDR3 protein is CASSVDSAVYGYTF. CDR3 DNA: TGTGCCAGCAGCGTCGACAGCGCTGTCTATGGCTACACCTTC.

The V and J genes are TRBV5-1 and TRBJ2-3; perhaps D is TRBD1 or TRBD2 (6 bases each). Germline V gene data show CDR1 as SGHRS and CDR2 as YFSETQ. Trimming took 4 bases from V and 0 from J, leaving 18 bases between them. This CDR3 has 17 amino acids. CDR3 DNA sequence: TGCGCCAGCAGCCCGAAGGAGGGGGGCAGCAGCACAGATACGCAGTATTTT. Translated, it gives CASSPKEGGSSTDTQYF.

V usage is TRBV15 and J usage is TRBJ2-6; D is undetermined. From germline, CDR1 is LNHNV and CDR2 YYDKDF (reference sequence). The CDR3 covers 11 residues. The V end lost 0 bases, the J end lost 12 bases, and 3 bases lay between the germline ends. The CDR3 DNA reads TGTGCCACCAGCAGAGATGGCGTCCTGACTTTC. Protein product: CATSRDGVLTF. Supplemented by reference TRBV15 and TRBJ2-6, the full variable domain reads DAMVIQNPRYQVTQFGKPVTLSCSQTLNHNVMYWYQQKSSQAPKLLFHYYDKDFNNEADTPDNFQSRRPNTSFCFLDIRSPGLGDTAMYLCATSRDGVLTFGAGSRLTVL.

To note about this clonotype: A junction end diverges from the germline sequence, so it may reflect a read error. The gene calls are TRBV19 and TRBJ2-2; tentative D call: TRBD2 (5 bases). Looked up from germline, CDR1 is LNHDA and CDR2 is SQIVND (reference sequence). This CDR3 is 14 amino acids long. The CDR3 DNA follows: TGTGCCAGTAATATAACCCCCGGGGCCGGGGAGCTGTTTTTT. It codes for CASNITPGAGELFF.

There are many counts of this clonotype. The chain carries TRBV7-2 and TRBJ1-6; D is unresolved. The germline V and J ends were trimmed by 1 base and 3 bases, with 16 bases remaining between them. The germline gives CDR1 SGHTA, CDR2 FQGNSA. The CDR3 has 18 amino acids. Written as DNA, the CDR3 is TGTGCCAGCAGCTTAGTTGGGCCGGGCCGGATCTATAATTCACCCCTCCACTTT. Its translation is CASSLVGPGRIYNSPLHF.

J is TRBJ2-7 and V is TRBV5-6; D call uncertain. Germline CDR1 SGHDT, CDR2 YYEEEE. The CDR3 extends over 15 amino acids. Trimming cost V 0 bases and J 2 bases, with 12 bases left between them. CDR3 residues: CASSLGPQGTYEQYF. DNA for the CDR3: TGTGCCAGCAGCTTGGGACCCCAAGGGACCTACGAGCAGTACTTC.